This TCR beta chain is drawn from a study of T cells in Graves' hyperthyroidism and ophthalmopathy. General study points: Most expanded thyroid clonotypes above 0.001 also appeared in blood. The model forecast ophthalmopathy, anticipating it by a median roughly 6 months before onset.

Amplified TCR beta CDR3 regions derived from RNA transcripts. First-round RT-PCR of the TCR CDR3 relied on the HTBI primer set. TCRdb redid the calling of the multiplex PCR reads with MiXCR, one entry per CDR3 protein. Altogether 530,000 or so distinct CDR3 sequences are present, about 45% being singletons, with the ten largest covering about 7.8%. This clonotype was observed at least ten times. The antigen is undetermined. The CDR3 runs 11 residues. Germline trimming cut 6 bases from V and 9 bases from J; bases unmatched to any gene: 7. The germline V gene has CDR1 DFQATT and CDR2 SNEGSKA (reference sequence).

The rearrangement joins TRBV20-1 to TRBJ1-1; 7 positions match TRBD1. The sample consisted of peripheral blood or thyroid tissue (not recorded which). The sequence was collected from a woman between 18 and 29 years old with Graves' hyperthyroidism. CDR3 in DNA: TGCAGTGCGAAAGGGACAGCGAAAGCTTTCTTT. As protein: CSAKGTAKAFF.